This entry concerns a single T cell receptor (beta chain). Its cognate antigen is unknown. The data were obtained in a study of cytomegalovirus exposure and HLA in healthy donors. PCR primers comprised 60 Vbeta and 13 Jbeta primers. TCRdb keeps only in-frame clones here, not all; method: immunoSEQ multiplex PCR. The sample carries roughly 110,000 clones, roughly three quarters recorded once. Findings and limits, study-wide: TCR beta sequences numbering around 15,000 were associated with HLA alleles at 0.05 false discovery rate in a later analysis.

The V and J ends lost 5 bases and 3 bases, in that order; junction bases with no gene match: 6. This CDR3 contains 13 residues. Germline CDR1 and CDR2: SQVTM and ANQGSEA. The sequence came from a woman between 40 and 50 years old in good health and CMV-seropositive. Sequencing was carried out using PBMCs. The chain employs TRBV29-1 and TRBJ1-2; 7 nucleotides match TRBD1. In DNA, the CDR3 is TGCAGCGTTCGGCGACAGGGCCACTATGGCTACACCTTC. This sequence encodes CSVRRQGHYGYTF.